One and the same sample provided the 24 T cell receptor beta chains below, sequenced in a study of blood T cell repertoires in COVID-19. Sequencing used immunoSEQ multiplex PCR; TCRdb keeps in-frame clones, though not all of them. The sample carries 150,000 to 250,000 clones, 70% to 80% recorded once. Input material: peripheral blood. All receptors derive from a woman in her thirties or forties with COVID-19, enrolled during active disease.

The chain joins TRBV18 to TRBJ1-5; possible D gene TRBD1, 5 bases. This CDR3 has 13 amino acids. V was trimmed by 3 bases and J by 4 bases, leaving 7 bases between them. The germline V gene encodes CDR1 KGHSH and CDR2 LQKENI. The CDR3 protein is CASSPDRNQPQHF. CDR3 in DNA: TGTGCCAGCTCACCCGACAGAAATCAGCCCCAGCATTTT.

This clone appeared once. This chain uses TRBV6-4 with TRBJ2-3, with 7 nucleotides matching TRBD2. The CDR3 consists of 16 residues. Germline loops: CDR1 MRHNA, CDR2 SNTAGT. After removal of 11 bases from V and 0 bases from J, the junction contained 14 bases not matched to a gene. CDR3 protein: CAASGGGAASTDTQYF. The CDR3 coding sequence is TGTGCCGCCAGCGGCGGGGGAGCGGCTAGCACAGATACGCAGTATTTT.

The V gene is TRBV11-3, the J gene TRBJ2-2; TRBD2 matches 12 bases. V dropped 3 bases and J dropped 3; count of bases not matched to a gene: 5. From germline, CDR1 is SGHNT and CDR2 YENEEA. This CDR3 comprises 17 residues. CDR3 bases: TGTGCCAGCAGCTTCTCTGGACTAGCGGGGTACACCGGGGAGCTGTTTTTT. This codes for CASSFSGLAGYTGELFF.

This sequence joins TRBV7-3 and TRBJ1-6; D unresolved. V lost 4 bases and J lost 6, with 13 bases in between. From germline, CDR1 is SGHTA and CDR2 FQGTGA. CDR3 length equals 15 residues. This chain's CDR3 is CASSSYGGSNSPLHF. The CDR3 region has the DNA TGTGCCAGCAGCTCATACGGAGGAAGTAATTCACCCCTCCACTTT.

V gene TRBV7-3 combines with J gene TRBJ2-1, with 12 bases identical to TRBD2. There are 15 residues in the CDR3. Unmatched junction bases numbered 6, after V lost 3 bases and J lost 9 bases. Germline CDR1 reads SGHTA; CDR2 reads FQGTGA. The CDR3 DNA reads as TGTGCCAGCAGCTTCTCTAGCGGGGGGGCCTTTGAGCAGTTCTTC. It encodes CASSFSSGGAFEQFF.

This clone was picked up one time. This chain links TRBV11-2 with TRBJ1-5, with 8 bases lining up with TRBD1. The CDR3 spans 13 residues. V lost 6 bases, J lost 3 bases, and 1 base stayed unmatched. Germline V gene lookup returns CDR1 SGHAT and CDR2 FQNNGV. The CDR3 protein is CASRQGDNQPQHF. CDR3 nucleotides: TGTGCCAGCAGACAGGGGGACAATCAGCCCCAGCATTTT. The entire variable domain, with the rest obtained from reference TRBV11-2 and TRBJ1-5, is as follows: EAGVAQSPRYKIIEKRQSVAFWCNPISGHATLYWYQQILGQGPKLLIQFQNNGVVDDSQLPKDRFSAERLKGVDSTLKIQPAKLEDSAVYLCASRQGDNQPQHFGDGTRLSIL.

The V call is TRBV12-5, the J call TRBJ2-7, with TRBD2 matching over 11 bases. Germline loops: CDR1 LGHNT, CDR2 FRNRAP. V gave up 7 bases and J gave up 1 base; unmatched junction bases: 12. The CDR3 runs 17 residues. CDR3 in DNA: TGTGCTAGTGCCCTCGGCCTAGCGGGAGGTTCGTCCTACGAGCAGTACTTC. It translates to CASALGLAGGSSYEQYF.

The rearrangement links TRBV2 to TRBJ1-1; D is unclear. V dropped 4 bases and J dropped 1 base, with 7 bases sitting between them. The CDR3 is made up of 13 amino acids. Looked up from germline, CDR1 is SNHLY and CDR2 is FYNNEI. CDR3 protein: CASSGERNTEAFF. CDR3 sequence (DNA): TGTGCCAGCAGTGGAGAAAGGAACACTGAAGCTTTCTTT.

This sequence joins TRBV28 and TRBJ1-2, with TRBD1 as a possible D gene (6 bases). The CDR3 runs 15 residues. V lost 5 bases and J 3 bases, leaving 16 bases between the germline ends. CDR1 is MDHEN, CDR2 SYDVKM, per germline. CDR3 sequence: CASSLNRAGHYGYTF. The CDR3 coding sequence is TGTGCCAGCAGTCTGAACAGGGCAGGACACTATGGCTACACCTTC.

The chain is built from TRBV30 and TRBJ2-1, with D perhaps matching TRBD2 (6 bases). Between the trimmed V and J ends, which lost 0 bases and 7 bases, there was a span of 19 bases. Per germline, CDR1 GTSNPN and CDR2 SVGIG (reference sequence). The CDR3 contains 16 residues. CDR3 bases: TGTGCCTGGAGTGTATGGGCGGGGAAGGGGAATAATGAGCAGTTCTTC. It translates to CAWSVWAGKGNNEQFF.

The CDR3, as DNA: TGTGCCAGCAGTGCCGGGACAGGTGACACCGGGGAGCTGTTTTTT. Protein sequence: CASSAGTGDTGELFF. This chain connects TRBV25-1 to TRBJ2-2; 8 bases match TRBD1. The trim removed 4 bases at V and 3 bases at J, leaving 4 bases unmatched. The CDR3 is 15 residues long. Germline CDR1 reads MGHDK; CDR2 reads SYGVNS.

Turning to this clone: Different DNA sequences within this sample yield the same CDR3. J is TRBJ1-6 and V is TRBV30; 7 nucleotides agree with TRBD1. Unmatched junction bases numbered 5, after V lost 2 bases and J lost 7 bases. The CDR3 has 14 residues. CDR1 GTSNPN and CDR2 SVGIG come from the germline V gene (reference sequence). CDR3 coding DNA: TGTGCCTGGAGTCTGGGACAGCCAAATTCACCCCTCCACTTT. It encodes CAWSLGQPNSPLHF.

A few counts support this clone. The rearrangement joins TRBV5-4 to TRBJ2-3; 13 positions match TRBD2. Looked up from germline, CDR1 is SGHNT and CDR2 is YYREEE (reference sequence). The CDR3 runs 17 residues. V lost 4 bases, J lost 0 bases, and 5 bases stayed unmatched. The CDR3 spells CASSKGLAGPSTDTQYF. The CDR3, as DNA: TGTGCCAGCAGCAAGGGACTAGCGGGGCCTAGCACAGATACGCAGTATTTT.

The chain has TRBV29-1 and TRBJ2-5, with D tentatively TRBD1 (6 bases). The V end lost 1 base, the J end lost 3 bases, and 6 bases lay between the germline ends. Germline lookup yields CDR1 SQVTM and CDR2 ANQGSEA. CDR3 length: 12 amino acids. CDR3 bases: TGCAGCGTTGAAGGGACAGAAGAGACCCAGTACTTC. It specifies CSVEGTEETQYF. The full variable domain, rest sourced from reference TRBV29-1 and TRBJ2-5, is SAVISQKPSRDICQRGTSLTIQCQVDSQVTMMFWYRQQPGQSLTLIATANQGSEATYESGFVIDKFPISRPNLTFSTLTVSNMSPEDSSIYLCSVEGTEETQYFGPGTRLLVL.

This chain connects TRBV5-5 to TRBJ1-5; D might be TRBD1 (5 bases). The CDR3 totals 18 residues. V shed 2 bases and J shed 0 bases, with 18 bases lying between them. CDR1 SGHKS and CDR2 YYEKEE come from the germline V gene (reference sequence). CDR3 in DNA: TGTGCCAGCAGCTTTACCTTGACAGCCGTATATAGCAATCAGCCCCAGCATTTT. Translation: CASSFTLTAVYSNQPQHF.

The chain employs TRBV29-1 and TRBJ2-3; D unresolved. V was trimmed by 3 bases and J by 2 bases, leaving 9 bases between them. Per germline, CDR1 SQVTM and CDR2 ANQGSEA. This CDR3 is 13 amino acids long. The CDR3 here is CSVEADFTDTQYF. DNA for the CDR3: TGCAGCGTTGAGGCAGATTTCACAGATACGCAGTATTTT.

This clone is a singleton in its sample. This chain joins TRBV3-1 (or the pseudogene TRBV3-2) and TRBJ2-7, with no clear D. Germline CDR1 reads LGHDT; CDR2 reads YNNKEL (reference sequence). V lost 1 base to trimming and J lost 7 bases, with 14 bases between them. The CDR3 has 14 residues. The CDR3 loop is CASSQGYRAREQYF. CDR3 nucleotide sequence: TGTGCCAGCAGCCAAGGGTACCGAGCTAGGGAGCAGTACTTC.

CDR3 in DNA: TGCGCCAGCAGCCAAGGACAAACCCATTACAATGAGCAGTTCTTC. Encoded protein: CASSQGQTHYNEQFF. The chain has TRBV4-1 and TRBJ2-1; no clear D gene. The germline CDR1 and CDR2 sequences are MGHRA and YSYEKL. V lost 1 base and J 4 bases, leaving 11 bases between the germline ends. This CDR3 is built from 15 residues.

A remark on this clone: This CDR3 fails to terminate in the conserved phenylalanine or tryptophan, so it likely reflects a read error. The DNA is left out, because the CDR3 cannot be placed on it with certainty; the CDR3 is given as TCRdb lists it. The chain carries TRBV14 and TRBJ2-7; no DNA check was done on the table's D call, TRBD2. 11 amino acids form the CDR3, both terminal residues included. CDR1 and CDR2 from the germline V gene are SGHDN and FVKESK. The CDR3 sequence: CASSHCRGSRS.

A single count supports this clone. J is TRBJ2-3 and V is TRBV5-1; 7 nucleotides agree with TRBD1. Trimming took 4 bases from V and 0 from J; bases not matched to a gene: 11. This CDR3 spans 17 amino acids. Germline loops: CDR1 SGHRS, CDR2 YFSETQ. The CDR3 spells CASSLGTATSSTDTQYF. As DNA, the CDR3 is TGCGCCAGCAGCCTAGGGACAGCTACGTCTAGCACAGATACGCAGTATTTT. Full variable domain (remainder filled in from reference TRBV5-1 and TRBJ2-3): KAGVTQTPRYLIKTRGQQVTLSCSPISGHRSVSWYQQTPGQGLQFLFEYFSETQRNKGNFPGRFSGRQFSNSRSEMNVSTLELGDSALYLCASSLGTATSSTDTQYFGPGTRLTVL.

The V call is TRBV2, the J call TRBJ1-5, with 7 nucleotides matching TRBD1. The V segment lost 6 bases and the J segment 2 bases; nucleotides outside the gene matches: 7. From germline, CDR1 is SNHLY and CDR2 FYNNEI. CDR3 length equals 15 residues. The CDR3 is CASSAKDRGNQPQHF. CDR3 in DNA: TGTGCCAGCAGCGCAAAAGACAGGGGCAATCAGCCCCAGCATTTT.

This clone was found once. This chain links TRBV3-1 (or the pseudogene TRBV3-2) with TRBJ1-2; maybe TRBD1 (6 bases). Germline V CDR1 and CDR2: LGHDT, YNNKEL (reference sequence). The CDR3 extends over 16 amino acids. Trimming shortened V by 1 base and J by 5 bases, and 17 bases separated the two germline ends. The CDR3 nucleotides read TGTGCCAGCAGCCAAGCCTGGTCGGACAGCCTTTATGGCTACACCTTC. Translated: CASSQAWSDSLYGYTF.

V is TRBV7-2 and J is TRBJ1-2; D unresolved. The CDR3 covers 14 residues. Germline CDR1 and CDR2: SGHTA and FQGNSA. V lost 2 bases and J 4 bases, leaving 11 bases between the germline ends. As DNA, the CDR3 is TGTGCCAGCAGCTTATCACCTAGGATCTATGGCTACACCTTC. This codes for CASSLSPRIYGYTF.

This chain connects TRBV4-3 to TRBJ1-6, with D tentatively TRBD1 (5 bases). V gave up 4 bases and J gave up 5 bases, with 15 bases separating them. This CDR3 is 16 amino acids long. Germline assignment: CDR1 LGHNA and CDR2 YSLEER. In DNA form, the CDR3 reads TGCGCCAGCAGCCCTACATGGCGGGGGAATAATTCACCCCTCCACTTT. Its translation is CASSPTWRGNNSPLHF.